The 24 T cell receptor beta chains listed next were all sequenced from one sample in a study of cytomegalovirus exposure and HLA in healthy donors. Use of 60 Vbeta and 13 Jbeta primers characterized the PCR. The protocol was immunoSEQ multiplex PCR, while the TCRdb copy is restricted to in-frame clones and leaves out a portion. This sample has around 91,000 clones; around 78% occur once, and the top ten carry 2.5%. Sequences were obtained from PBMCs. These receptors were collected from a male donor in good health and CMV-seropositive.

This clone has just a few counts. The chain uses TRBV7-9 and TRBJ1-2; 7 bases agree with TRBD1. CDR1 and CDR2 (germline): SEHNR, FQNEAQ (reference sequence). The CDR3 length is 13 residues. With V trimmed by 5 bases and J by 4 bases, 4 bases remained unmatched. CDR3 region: CASSAGTAYGYTF. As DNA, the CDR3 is TGTGCCAGCAGCGCGGGGACAGCCTATGGCTACACCTTC.

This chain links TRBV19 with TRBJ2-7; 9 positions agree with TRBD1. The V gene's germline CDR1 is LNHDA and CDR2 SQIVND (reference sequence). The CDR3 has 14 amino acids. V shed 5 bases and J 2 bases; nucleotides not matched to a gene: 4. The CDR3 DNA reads TGTGCCAGTAGTCCGGGACAGGGCCCCTACGAGCAGTACTTC. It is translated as CASSPGQGPYEQYF.

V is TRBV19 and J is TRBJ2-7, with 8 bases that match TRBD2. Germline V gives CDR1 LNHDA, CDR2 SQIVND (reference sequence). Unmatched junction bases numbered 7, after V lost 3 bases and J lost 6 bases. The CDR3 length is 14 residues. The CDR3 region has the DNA TGTGCCAGTAGTATCGGGACTAGTCACTCCGAGCAGTACTTC. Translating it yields CASSIGTSHSEQYF.

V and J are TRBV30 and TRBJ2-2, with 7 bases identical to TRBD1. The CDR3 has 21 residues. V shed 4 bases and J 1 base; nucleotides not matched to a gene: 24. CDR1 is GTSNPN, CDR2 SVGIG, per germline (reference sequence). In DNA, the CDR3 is TGTGCCTGGAAAAGACGAACCCTGAATAGCGTGACAGGGCTGAACACCGGGGAGCTGTTTTTT. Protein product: CAWKRRTLNSVTGLNTGELFF.

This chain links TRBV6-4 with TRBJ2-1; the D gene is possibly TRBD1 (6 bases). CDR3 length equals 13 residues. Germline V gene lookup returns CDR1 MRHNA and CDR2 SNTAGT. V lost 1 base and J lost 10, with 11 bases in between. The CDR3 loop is CASSDYSRGEQFF. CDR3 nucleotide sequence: TGTGCCAGCAGTGACTACTCCAGGGGCGAGCAGTTCTTC.

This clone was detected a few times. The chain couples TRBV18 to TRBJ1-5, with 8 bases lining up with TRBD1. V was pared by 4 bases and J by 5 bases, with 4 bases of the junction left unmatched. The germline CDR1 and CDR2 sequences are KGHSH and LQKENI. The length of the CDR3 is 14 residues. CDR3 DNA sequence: TGTGCCAGCTCACTTATGGACAGGGATCAGCCCCAGCATTTT. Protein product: CASSLMDRDQPQHF.

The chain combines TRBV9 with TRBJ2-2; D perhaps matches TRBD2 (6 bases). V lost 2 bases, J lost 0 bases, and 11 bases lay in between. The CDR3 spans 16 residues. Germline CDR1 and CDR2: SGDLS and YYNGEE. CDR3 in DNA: TGTGCCAGCAGCGTCAATTTAGCGGCGAACACCGGGGAGCTGTTTTTT. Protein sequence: CASSVNLAANTGELFF.

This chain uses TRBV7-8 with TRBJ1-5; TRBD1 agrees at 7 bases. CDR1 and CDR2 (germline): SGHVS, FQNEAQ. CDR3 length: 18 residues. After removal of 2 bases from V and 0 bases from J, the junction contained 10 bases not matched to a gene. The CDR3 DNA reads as TGTGCCAGCAGCTTATCTTACAGGGGCGAAAGTAGCAATCAGCCCCAGCATTTT. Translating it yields CASSLSYRGESSNQPQHF.

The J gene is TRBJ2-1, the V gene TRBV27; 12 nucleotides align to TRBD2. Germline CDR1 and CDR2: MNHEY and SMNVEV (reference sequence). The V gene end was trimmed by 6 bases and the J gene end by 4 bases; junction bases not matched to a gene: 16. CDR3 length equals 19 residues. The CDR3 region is CASRIGTLTLAGGYNEQFF. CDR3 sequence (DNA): TGTGCCAGCAGAATCGGGACATTGACACTAGCGGGGGGATACAATGAGCAGTTCTTC.

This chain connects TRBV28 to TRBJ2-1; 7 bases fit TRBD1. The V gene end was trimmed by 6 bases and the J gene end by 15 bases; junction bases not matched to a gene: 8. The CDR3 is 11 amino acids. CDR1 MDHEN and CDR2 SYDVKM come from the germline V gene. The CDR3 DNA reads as TGTGCCAGCAGCCAAAGACAGGGAAGGTTCTTC. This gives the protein CASSQRQGRFF.

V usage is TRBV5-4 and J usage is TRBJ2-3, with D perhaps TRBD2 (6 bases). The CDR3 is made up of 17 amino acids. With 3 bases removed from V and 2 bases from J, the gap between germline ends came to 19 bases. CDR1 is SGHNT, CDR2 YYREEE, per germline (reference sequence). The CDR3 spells CASSWEDGGDHTDTQYF. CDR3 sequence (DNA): TGTGCCAGCAGCTGGGAAGACGGGGGAGACCACACAGATACGCAGTATTTT. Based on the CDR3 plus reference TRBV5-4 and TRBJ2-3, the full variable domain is ETGVTQSPTHLIKTRGQQVTLRCSSQSGHNTVSWYQQALGQGPQFIFQYYREEENGRGNFPPRFSGLQFPNYSSELNVNALELDDSALYLCASSWEDGGDHTDTQYFGPGTRLTVL.

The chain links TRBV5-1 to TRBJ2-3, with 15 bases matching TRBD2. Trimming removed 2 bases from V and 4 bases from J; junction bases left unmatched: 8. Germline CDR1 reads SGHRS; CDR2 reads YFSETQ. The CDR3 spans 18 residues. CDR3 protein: CASSLGLAGGPSADTQYF. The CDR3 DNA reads TGCGCCAGCAGCTTAGGACTAGCGGGAGGGCCTTCGGCAGATACGCAGTATTTT.

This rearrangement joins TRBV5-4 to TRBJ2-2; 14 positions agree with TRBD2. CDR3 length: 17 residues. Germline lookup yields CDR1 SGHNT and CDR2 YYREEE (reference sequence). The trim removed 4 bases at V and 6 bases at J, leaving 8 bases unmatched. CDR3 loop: CASSPGTSGRLSGELFF. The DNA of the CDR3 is TGTGCCAGCAGCCCCGGGACTAGCGGGAGACTCTCCGGGGAGCTGTTTTTT.

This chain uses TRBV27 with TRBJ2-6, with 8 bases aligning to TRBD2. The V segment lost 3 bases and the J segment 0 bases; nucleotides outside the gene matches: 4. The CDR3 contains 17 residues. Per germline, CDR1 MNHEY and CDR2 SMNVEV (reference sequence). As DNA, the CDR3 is TGTGCCAGCAGTTTCACGGGGGGGTTCTCTGGGGCCAACGTCCTGACTTTC. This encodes CASSFTGGFSGANVLTF.

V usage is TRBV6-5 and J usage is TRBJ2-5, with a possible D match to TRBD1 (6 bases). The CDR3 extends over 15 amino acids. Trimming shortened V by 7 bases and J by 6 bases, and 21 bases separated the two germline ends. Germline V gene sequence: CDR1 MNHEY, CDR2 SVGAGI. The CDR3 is CASKKDSPLAKTQYF. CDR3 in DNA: TGTGCCAGCAAGAAGGACAGCCCCCTCGCAAAGACCCAGTACTTC.

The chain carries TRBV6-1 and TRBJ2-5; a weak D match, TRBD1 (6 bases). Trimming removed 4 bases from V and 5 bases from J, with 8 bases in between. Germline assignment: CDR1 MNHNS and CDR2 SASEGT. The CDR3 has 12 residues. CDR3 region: CASSARGETQYF. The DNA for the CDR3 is TGTGCCAGCAGTGCTAGGGGGGAGACCCAGTACTTC.

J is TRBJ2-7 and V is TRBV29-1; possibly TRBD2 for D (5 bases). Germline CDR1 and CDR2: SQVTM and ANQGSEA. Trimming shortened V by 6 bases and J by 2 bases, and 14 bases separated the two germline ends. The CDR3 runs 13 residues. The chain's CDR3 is CSVGSGLAYEQYF. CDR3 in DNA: TGCAGCGTGGGATCAGGACTGGCCTACGAGCAGTACTTC.

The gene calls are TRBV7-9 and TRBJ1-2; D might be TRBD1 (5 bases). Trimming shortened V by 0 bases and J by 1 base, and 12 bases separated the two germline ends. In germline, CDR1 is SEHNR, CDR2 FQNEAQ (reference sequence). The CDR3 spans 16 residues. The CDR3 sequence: CASSLARDFLNYGYTF. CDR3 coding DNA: TGTGCCAGCAGCTTAGCCCGGGACTTCCTTAACTATGGCTACACCTTC.

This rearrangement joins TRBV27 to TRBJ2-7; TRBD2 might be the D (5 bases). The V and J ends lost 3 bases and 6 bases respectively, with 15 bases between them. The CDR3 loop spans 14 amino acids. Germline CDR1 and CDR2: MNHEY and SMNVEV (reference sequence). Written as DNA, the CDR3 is TGTGCCAGCAGTTTTGGAGGCTCGGTTTCCGAGCAGTACTTC. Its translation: CASSFGGSVSEQYF.

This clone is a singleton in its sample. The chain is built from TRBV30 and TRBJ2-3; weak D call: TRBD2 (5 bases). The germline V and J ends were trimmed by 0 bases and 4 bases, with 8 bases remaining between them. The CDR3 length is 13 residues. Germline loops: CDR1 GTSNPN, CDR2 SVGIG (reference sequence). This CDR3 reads CAWSVGGPDTQYF. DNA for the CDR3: TGTGCCTGGAGTGTAGGCGGGCCAGATACGCAGTATTTT.

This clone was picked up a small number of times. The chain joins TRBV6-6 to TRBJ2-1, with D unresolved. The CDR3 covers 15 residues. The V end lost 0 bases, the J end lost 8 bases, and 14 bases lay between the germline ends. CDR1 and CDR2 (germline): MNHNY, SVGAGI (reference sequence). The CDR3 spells CASSYSMPSFDEQFF. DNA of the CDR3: TGTGCCAGCAGTTACTCGATGCCTAGTTTTGATGAGCAGTTCTTC.

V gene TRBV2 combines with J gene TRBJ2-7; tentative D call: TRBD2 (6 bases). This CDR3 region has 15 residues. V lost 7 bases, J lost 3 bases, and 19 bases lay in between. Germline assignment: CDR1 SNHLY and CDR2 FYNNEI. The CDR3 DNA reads TGTGCCAGCAAGGGCGAGGCTAGCGTAAACTACGAGCAGTACTTC. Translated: CASKGEASVNYEQYF.

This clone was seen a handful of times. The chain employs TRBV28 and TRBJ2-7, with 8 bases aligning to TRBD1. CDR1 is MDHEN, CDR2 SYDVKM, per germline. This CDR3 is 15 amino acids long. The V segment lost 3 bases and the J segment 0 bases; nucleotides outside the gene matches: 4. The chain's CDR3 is CASSFWTGSSYEQYF. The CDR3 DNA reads TGTGCCAGCAGTTTCTGGACAGGGAGCTCCTACGAGCAGTACTTC.

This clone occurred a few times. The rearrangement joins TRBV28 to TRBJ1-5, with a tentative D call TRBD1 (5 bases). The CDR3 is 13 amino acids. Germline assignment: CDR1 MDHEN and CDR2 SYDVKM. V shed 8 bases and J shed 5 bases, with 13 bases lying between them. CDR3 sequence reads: CASAGSADQPQHF. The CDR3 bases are TGTGCCAGCGCAGGGTCTGCGGATCAGCCCCAGCATTTT. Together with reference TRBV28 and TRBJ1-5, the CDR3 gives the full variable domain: DVKVTQSSRYLVKRTGEKVFLECVQDMDHENMFWYRQDPGLGLRLIYFSYDVKMKEKGDIPEGYSVSREKKERFSLILESASTNQTSMYLCASAGSADQPQHFGDGTRLSIL.